The entry below describes one TCR beta chain. This clonotype was counted only a few times. It lacks a known antigen. The record has no base qualities; no much larger clone is one base away. Library preparation used PCR. DNA from cultured CD4+ T cells was subjected to TCR sequencing with the Oncomine TCR Beta short-read assay at the Johns Hopkins FTIC core. Genomic DNA was extracted from the cultured CD4+ T cells with the QIAamp micro DNA kit. Oncomine TCR Beta libraries made from cultured CD4+ T cells were pooled using unique dual indexes and sequenced on an Illumina iSeq 100. Per the authors' processing: Non-productive sequences were removed, and CDR3s that did not start with C, did not end with F or W, or were shorter than 7 amino acids were discarded. The MANAFEST web application identified antigen-specific clonotypes by comparing peptide-stimulated wells against reference wells and other culture wells. To be called positive, a clone needed an FDR below 0.05, an odds ratio above 5, and a productive frequency above 0.1% in at least two of three replicate wells. Clonotypes that were significantly expanded in both SARS-CoV-2 spike wells and at least one common cold coronavirus spike condition were defined as cross-reactive. Using R version 3.6.1, CDR3 homology was evaluated through Levenshtein distances (stringdist) along with unrooted phylogenetic trees (ape). The public sequencing data were trimmed at Q25 with fastp and processed into clonotypes with MiXCR by TCRdb, which kept only in-frame beta chains. Each record represents a unique CDR3 protein, reported with the most common genes and DNA among its rows. In this record, the V and J calls reflect TCRdb's handling and not the investigators' own analysis. The sample data list 5,000 or so distinct CDR3 sequences, and roughly 30% of these were observed just once. The ten largest make up 20% to 25% of the sample.

This record comes from a study of vaccination and CD4 T cells after COVID-19 (dated by TCRdb to between 2021 and 2023). Study-wide context: Convalescent patients had a positive SARS-CoV-2 result on nasal swab PCR, and of these patients, some ten had mild disease and one had severe disease. Post-COVID blood samples from convalescent patients were collected a median of around 100 days after diagnosis, with a range of 35 to 161 days. Post-vaccine blood samples were taken a median of about 70 days after the second vaccine dose, with a range of roughly 13 to 250 days. The convalescent cohort comprised six males and four females, including two Hispanic individuals, seven Caucasians, two Asians and one multiracial person. Overlapping spike peptide pools from SARS-CoV-2 and from the common cold coronaviruses HCoV-NL63, HCoV-OC43 and HCoV-229E were used as culture stimuli. Two doses of either the Pfizer-BioNTech BNT162b2 vaccine (n=8) or the Moderna mRNA-1273 vaccine (n=2) were administered to participants. In 10 COVID-19 convalescent patients and several infection-naive healthy vaccine recipients, the spike-specific CD4+ TCR repertoire before mRNA vaccination was compared with the repertoire after mRNA vaccination. As controls, cultures received a CEFX viral epitope pool (the positive control), an HIV-1 Nef peptide pool (the negative control), or no peptide at all.

Results the study describes overall, beyond this receptor: Nearly all vaccine-specific clones in convalescent patients (304 of 307) were mono-reactive for SARS-CoV-2 spike rather than cross-reactive with common cold coronaviruses. The median number of SARS-CoV-2-reactive clonotypes rose from around 22 after infection to roughly 38 after vaccination, but the change was not significant. Relatively few convalescent patients were included in the study, and early timepoints after natural infection were not analyzed. In convalescent patients, a median approximately 86% of post-vaccine SARS-CoV-2-reactive clones were detected only after vaccination, and vaccine-specific priming was suggested by this finding.

Trimming removed 6 bases from V and 1 base from J, leaving 15 bases between the germline ends. Reading from cysteine to phenylalanine, the CDR3 counts 15 amino acids. Only the CDR3 DNA stays, 45 bases, in frame from base 1. In the germline V gene, CDR1 corresponds to MNHNS and CDR2 to SASEGT. The treatment or condition tag for this specimen amounts to: approximately 10-day PBMC culture with coronavirus spike peptide pools or control peptides (ViraFEST assay). The ViraFEST assay was used in the study, in which antigen-specific T cells were expanded with peptide pools and expanded clonotypes were subsequently identified by TCR sequencing. The convalescent patients' positive SARS-CoV-2 PCR tests fell between March and December 2020, which was before the Alpha, Beta and Delta variants emerged in the United States. Each well held 1.5 million to 2.5 million PBMCs cultured with 10 ug/ml peptide pools in IMDM containing 5% human AB serum and about 10 IU/ml IL-2. On days 3 and 7, half of the culture medium was replaced with fresh IL-2-containing medium. CD4+ T cells were isolated after approximately 10 days of culture through negative selection using the EasySep CD4+ T cell isolation kit. Ficoll-Paque Plus gradient centrifugation was used to isolate PBMCs from whole blood, and the isolated PBMCs were then either used fresh or cryopreserved at -140C. Each culture condition was generally run in triplicate wells.

Recombination connected TRBV6-1 to TRBJ1-1, with no reliable assignment of the D segment. The sample was CD4+ T cells from blood, cultured in vitro, taken after SARS-CoV-2 vaccination. The sequence came from a human donor who had recovered from COVID-19. The base sequence is TGTGCCAGCAGACCGGACCAAGGAGCGAACACTGAAGCTTTCTTT. Translated, this gives CASRPDQGANTEAFF.